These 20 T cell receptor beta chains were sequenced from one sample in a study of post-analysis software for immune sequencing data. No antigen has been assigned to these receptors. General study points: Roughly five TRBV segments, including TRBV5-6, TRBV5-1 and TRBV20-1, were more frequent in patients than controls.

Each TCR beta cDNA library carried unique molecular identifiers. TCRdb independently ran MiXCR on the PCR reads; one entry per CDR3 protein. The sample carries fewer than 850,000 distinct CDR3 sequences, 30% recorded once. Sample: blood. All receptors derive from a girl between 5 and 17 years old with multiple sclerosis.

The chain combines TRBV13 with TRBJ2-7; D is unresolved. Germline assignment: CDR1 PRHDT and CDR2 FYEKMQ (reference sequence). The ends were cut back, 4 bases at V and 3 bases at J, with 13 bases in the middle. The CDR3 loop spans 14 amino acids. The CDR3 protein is CASSSTGSDYEQYF. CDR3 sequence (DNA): TGTGCCAGCAGCTCAACCGGGTCAGACTACGAGCAGTACTTC.

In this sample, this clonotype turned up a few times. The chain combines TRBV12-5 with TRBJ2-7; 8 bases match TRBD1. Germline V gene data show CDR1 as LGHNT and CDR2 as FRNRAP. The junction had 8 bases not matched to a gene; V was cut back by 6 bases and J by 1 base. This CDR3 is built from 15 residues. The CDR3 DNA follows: TGTGCTAGTGGCTCCGGGACAGGTCCTTCCTACGAGCAGTACTTC. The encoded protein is CASGSGTGPSYEQYF.

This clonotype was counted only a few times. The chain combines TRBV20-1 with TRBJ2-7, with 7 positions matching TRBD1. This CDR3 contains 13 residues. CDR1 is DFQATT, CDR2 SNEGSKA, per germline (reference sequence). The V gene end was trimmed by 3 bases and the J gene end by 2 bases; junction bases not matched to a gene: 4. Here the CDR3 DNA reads TGCAGTGCTAGTGGGACAGCTCCCTACGAGCAGTACTTC. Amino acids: CSASGTAPYEQYF.

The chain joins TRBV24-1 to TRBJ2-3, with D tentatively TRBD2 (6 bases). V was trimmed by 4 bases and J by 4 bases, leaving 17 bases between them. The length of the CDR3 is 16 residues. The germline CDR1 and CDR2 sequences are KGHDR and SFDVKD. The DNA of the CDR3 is TGTGCCACCAGTGAGCCCGGGGACTTCATGGCAGATACGCAGTATTTT. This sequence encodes CATSEPGDFMADTQYF.

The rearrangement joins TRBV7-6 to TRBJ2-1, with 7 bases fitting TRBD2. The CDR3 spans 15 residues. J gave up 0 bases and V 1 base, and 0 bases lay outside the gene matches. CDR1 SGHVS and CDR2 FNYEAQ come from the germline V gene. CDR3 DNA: TGTGCCAGCAGCTTAGAGCGGGACTCCTACAATGAGCAGTTCTTC. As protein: CASSLERDSYNEQFF. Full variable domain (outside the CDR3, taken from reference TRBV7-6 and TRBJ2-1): GAGVSQSPRYKVTKRGQDVALRCDPISGHVSLYWYRQALGQGPEFLTYFNYEAQQDKSGLPNDRFSAERPEGSISTLTIQRTEQRDSAMYRCASSLERDSYNEQFFGPGTRLTVL.

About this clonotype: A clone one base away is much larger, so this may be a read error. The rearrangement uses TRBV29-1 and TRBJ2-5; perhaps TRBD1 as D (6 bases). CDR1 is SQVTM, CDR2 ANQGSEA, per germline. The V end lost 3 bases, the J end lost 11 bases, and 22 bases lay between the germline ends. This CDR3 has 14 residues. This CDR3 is CSVDRGTSYNEQYF. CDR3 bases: TGCAGCGTTGATAGAGGGACATCCTACAATGAGCAGTACTTC.

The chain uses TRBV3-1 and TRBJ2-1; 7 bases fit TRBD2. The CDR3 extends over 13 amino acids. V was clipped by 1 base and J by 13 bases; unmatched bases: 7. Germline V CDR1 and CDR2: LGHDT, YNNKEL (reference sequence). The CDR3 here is CASSQVRGETQFF. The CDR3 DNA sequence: TGTGCCAGCAGCCAAGTTCGGGGGGAGACCCAGTTCTTC.

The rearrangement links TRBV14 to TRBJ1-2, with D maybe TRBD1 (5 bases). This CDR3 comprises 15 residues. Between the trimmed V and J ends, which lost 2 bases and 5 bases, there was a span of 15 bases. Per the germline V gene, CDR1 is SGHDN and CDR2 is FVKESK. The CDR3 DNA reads TGTGCCAGCAGCCAAAAAAGGGGAGGGTTGTATGGCTACACCTTC. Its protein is CASSQKRGGLYGYTF.

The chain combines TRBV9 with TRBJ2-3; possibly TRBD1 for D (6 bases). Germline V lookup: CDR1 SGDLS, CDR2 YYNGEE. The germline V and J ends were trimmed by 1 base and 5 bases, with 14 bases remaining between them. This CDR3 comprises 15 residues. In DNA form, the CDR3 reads TGTGCCAGCAGCGTACGGTCAGGGGAAGGAGATACGCAGTATTTT. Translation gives CASSVRSGEGDTQYF.

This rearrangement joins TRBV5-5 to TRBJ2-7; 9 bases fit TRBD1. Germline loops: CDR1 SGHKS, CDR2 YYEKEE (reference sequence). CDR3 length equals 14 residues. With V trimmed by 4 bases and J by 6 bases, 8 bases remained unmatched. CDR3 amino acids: CASSQPGQGSEQYF. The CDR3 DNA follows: TGTGCCAGCAGCCAGCCGGGACAGGGAAGCGAGCAGTACTTC.

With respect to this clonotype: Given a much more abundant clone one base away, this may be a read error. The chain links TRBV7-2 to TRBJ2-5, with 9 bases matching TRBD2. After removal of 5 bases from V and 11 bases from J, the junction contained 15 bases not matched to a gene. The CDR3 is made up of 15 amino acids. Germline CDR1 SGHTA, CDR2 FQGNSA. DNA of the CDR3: TGTGCCAGCAGCCTACGGGCGGGAGGGGGGAATGAGCAGTACTTC. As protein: CASSLRAGGGNEQYF. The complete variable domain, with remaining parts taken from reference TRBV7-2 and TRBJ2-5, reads GAGVSQSPSNKVTEKGKDVELRCDPISGHTALYWYRQSLGQGLEFLIYFQGNSAPDKSGLPSDRFSAERTGGSVSTLTIQRTQQEDSAVYLCASSLRAGGGNEQYFGPGTRLLVL.

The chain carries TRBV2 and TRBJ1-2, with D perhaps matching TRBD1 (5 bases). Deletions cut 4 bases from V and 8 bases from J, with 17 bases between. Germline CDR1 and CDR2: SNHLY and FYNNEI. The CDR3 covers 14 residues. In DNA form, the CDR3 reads TGTGCCAGCAGTGCGGGACTCCCACGAGGCGGCTACACCTTC. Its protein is CASSAGLPRGGYTF.

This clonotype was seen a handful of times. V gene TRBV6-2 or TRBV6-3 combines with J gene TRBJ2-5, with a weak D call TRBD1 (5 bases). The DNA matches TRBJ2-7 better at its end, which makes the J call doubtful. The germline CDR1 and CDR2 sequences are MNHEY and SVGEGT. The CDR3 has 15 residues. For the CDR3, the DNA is TGTGCCAGCAGTTTTGTGGGGCCTAAAAACTACGAGCAGTACTTC. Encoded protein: CASSFVGPKNYEQYF.

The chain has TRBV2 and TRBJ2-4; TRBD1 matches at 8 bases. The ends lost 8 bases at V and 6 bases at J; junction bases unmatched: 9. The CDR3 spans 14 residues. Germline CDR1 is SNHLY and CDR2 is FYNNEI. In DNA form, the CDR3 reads TGTGCCAGCGGACAGGGTTACGGGATAAACATTCAGTACTTC. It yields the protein CASGQGYGINIQYF.

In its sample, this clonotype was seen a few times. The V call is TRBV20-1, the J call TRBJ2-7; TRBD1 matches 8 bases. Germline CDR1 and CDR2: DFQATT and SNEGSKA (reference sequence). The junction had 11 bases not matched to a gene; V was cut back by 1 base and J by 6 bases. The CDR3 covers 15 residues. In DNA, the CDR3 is TGCAGTGCTAGAGTGATCCGGTCAGGGGGCACCGAGCAGTACTTC. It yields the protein CSARVIRSGGTEQYF.

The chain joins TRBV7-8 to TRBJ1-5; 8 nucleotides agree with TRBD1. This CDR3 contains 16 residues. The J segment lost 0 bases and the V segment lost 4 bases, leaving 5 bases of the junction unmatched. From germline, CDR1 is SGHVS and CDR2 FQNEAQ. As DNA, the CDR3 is TGTGCCAGCAGCTGGGGACAGGAGTATAGCAATCAGCCCCAGCATTTT. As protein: CASSWGQEYSNQPQHF.

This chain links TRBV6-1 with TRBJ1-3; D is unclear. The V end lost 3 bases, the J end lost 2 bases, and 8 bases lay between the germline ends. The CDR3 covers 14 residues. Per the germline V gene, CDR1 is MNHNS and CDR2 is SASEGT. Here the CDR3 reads CASSDFVTGNTIYF. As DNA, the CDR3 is TGTGCCAGCAGTGATTTCGTAACTGGAAACACCATATATTTT.

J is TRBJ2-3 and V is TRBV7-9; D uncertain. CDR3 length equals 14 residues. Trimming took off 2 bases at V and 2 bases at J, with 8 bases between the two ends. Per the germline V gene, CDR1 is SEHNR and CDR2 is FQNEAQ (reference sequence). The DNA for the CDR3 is TGTGCCAGCAGCTTATCGGTAGACACAGATACGCAGTATTTT. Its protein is CASSLSVDTDTQYF. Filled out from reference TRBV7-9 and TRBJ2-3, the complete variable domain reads DTGVSQNPRHKITKRGQNVTFRCDPISEHNRLYWYRQTLGQGPEFLTYFQNEAQLEKSRLLSDRFSAERPKGSFSTLEIQRTEQGDSAMYLCASSLSVDTDTQYFGPGTRLTVL.

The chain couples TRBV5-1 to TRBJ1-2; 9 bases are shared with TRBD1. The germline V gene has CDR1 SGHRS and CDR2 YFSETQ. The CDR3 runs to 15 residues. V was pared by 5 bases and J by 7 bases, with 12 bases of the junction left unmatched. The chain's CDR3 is CASSLAGTGISGYTF. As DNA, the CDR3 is TGCGCCAGCAGTTTAGCCGGGACAGGGATCTCTGGCTACACCTTC.

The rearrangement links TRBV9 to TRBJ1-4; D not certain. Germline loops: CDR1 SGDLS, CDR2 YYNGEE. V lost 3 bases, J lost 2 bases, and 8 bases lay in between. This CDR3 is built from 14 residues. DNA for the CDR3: TGTGCCAGCAGCGCCGGAGGGACTAATGAAAAACTGTTTTTT. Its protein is CASSAGGTNEKLFF.